This TCR beta chain was identified in a study of T cell responses to AZD1222 COVID-19 vaccine. The germline V gene has CDR1 LNHNV and CDR2 YYDKDF (reference sequence). The CDR3 length is 15 residues. The V gene end was trimmed by 2 bases and the J gene end by 5 bases; junction bases not matched to a gene: 6. This table comes from immunoSEQ multiplex PCR, and its TCRdb copy is limited to in-frame clones, with some not included. This table has about 120,000 clones, approximately 90% appearing once. Overall study results and limits: A mostly white British donor set with more females was recruited, and clonal diversity was possibly underestimated.

A remark on this clone: What it recognizes is unknown.

The chain uses TRBV15 and TRBJ2-7; 10 nucleotides agree with TRBD1. The TCR comes from an adult in good health. This specimen was peripheral blood, taken on day 0 of AZD1222 vaccination. The CDR3 is CATSRPGQGFNEQYF. DNA of the CDR3: TGTGCCACCAGCAGACCGGGACAGGGGTTCAACGAGCAGTACTTC.